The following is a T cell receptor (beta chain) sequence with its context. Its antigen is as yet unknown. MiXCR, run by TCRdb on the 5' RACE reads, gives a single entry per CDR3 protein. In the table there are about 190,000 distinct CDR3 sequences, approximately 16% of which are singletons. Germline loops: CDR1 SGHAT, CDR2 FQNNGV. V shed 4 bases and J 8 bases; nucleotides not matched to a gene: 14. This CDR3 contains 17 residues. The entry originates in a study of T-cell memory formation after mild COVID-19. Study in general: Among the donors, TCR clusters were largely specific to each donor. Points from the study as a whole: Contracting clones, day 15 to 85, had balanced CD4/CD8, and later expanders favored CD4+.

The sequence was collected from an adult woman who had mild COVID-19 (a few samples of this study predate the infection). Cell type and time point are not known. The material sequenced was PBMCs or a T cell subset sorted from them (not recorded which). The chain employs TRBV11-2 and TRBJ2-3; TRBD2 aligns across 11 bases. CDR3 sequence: CASSSVRLAGSWATQYF. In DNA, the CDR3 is TGTGCCAGCAGCTCCGTTAGACTAGCGGGATCCTGGGCTACGCAGTATTTT.